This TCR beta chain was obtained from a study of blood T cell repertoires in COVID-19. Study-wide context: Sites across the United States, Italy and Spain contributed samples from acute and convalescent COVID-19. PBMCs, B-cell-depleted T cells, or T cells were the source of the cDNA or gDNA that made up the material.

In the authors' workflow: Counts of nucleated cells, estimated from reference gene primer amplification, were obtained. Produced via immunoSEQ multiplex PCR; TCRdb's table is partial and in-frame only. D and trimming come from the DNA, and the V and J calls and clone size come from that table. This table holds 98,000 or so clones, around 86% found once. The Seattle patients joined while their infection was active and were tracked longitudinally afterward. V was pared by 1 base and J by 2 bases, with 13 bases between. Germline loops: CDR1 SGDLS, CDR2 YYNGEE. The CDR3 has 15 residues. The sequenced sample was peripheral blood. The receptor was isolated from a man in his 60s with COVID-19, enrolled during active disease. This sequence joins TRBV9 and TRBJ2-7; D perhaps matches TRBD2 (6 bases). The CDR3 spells CASSVFGGGPYEQYF. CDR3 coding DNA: TGTGCCAGCAGCGTATTTGGGGGAGGCCCCTACGAGCAGTACTTC.